This T cell receptor (beta chain) came from a study of response to subunit inactivated influenza vaccine (dated by TCRdb to between 2017 and 2018). In terms of the full investigation: The study used deep quantitative T cell receptor repertoire profiling to track responses to a trivalent subunit inactivated influenza vaccine.

On the study overall, not on this receptor specifically: The authors proposed that each seasonal influenza vaccination may bring in only a limited number of new T cells.

Library method: RT-PCR. Sequencing was carried out with an Illumina HiSeq 2500. The public reads were quality trimmed at Q25 with fastp and then assembled into clones with MiXCR by TCRdb, keeping productive beta chains. Identical CDR3 proteins give one entry, which carries the most common genes and DNA. The sample table holds 500,000 to 700,000 distinct CDR3 sequences, of which 20% to 25% were seen once. The ten most abundant clones make up about 3% of the sample. In regard to this clonotype: No cognate antigen has been identified for it. Base qualities are not at hand, and no much larger clone is one base apart.

These data also formed part of another study, on T cells expressing NK-cell markers. Reported in the second study: TCR beta cDNA libraries were prepared using 5'RACE template switching, which introduced a universal primer site and unique molecular identifiers. Three sorted T-cell subsets (CD3+CD56+NKG2C+, CD3+CD56+NKG2C- and CD3+CD56-NKG2C+) from about 8 donors had their TCR beta-chain repertoires profiled. Seven of the eight sequenced donors were HCMV-seropositive and one was HCMV-seronegative. To restrict sorting to alphabetaTCR-expressing T cells, an anti-gammadeltaTCR antibody was added in several experiments. For six donors, the dominant CD3+CD56+NKG2C+ clonotypes were among the top 10 CD8+ clonotypes and accounted for about 1.0-7.0% of CD8+ T cells. Those dominant clonotypes were again the most abundant among CD3+CD56-NKG2C+ cells in a few donors, at roughly 28.3-60.1%. Whether the expanded NKG2C-expressing T cell clones were specific for HCMV antigens remained unclear. The study sequenced eight donors, all healthy volunteers chosen at random: three men and five women. A commercial ELISA kit detecting HCMV-specific IgG in serum was used to determine HCMV serostatus. Peripheral blood mononuclear cells were isolated from blood by Ficoll density gradient centrifugation. Using Miltenyi isolation kits, CD4+ and CD8+ T cells were isolated from PBMC through magnetic immunoseparation. Synthesis of cDNA was primed from the TCR beta constant segment and was followed by two consecutive PCR amplification steps. The libraries were sequenced on Illumina HiSeq 2000/2500, MiSeq or NextSeq, producing 2 x 150 bp reads. Reads were demultiplexed and grouped by UMI with MIGEC, and clonotypes were assembled and quantified with MiTCR. To exclude erroneous sequences, any TCR cDNA sequence not supported by at least two reads was discarded. The tcR package was used for downstream repertoire analysis, with clonotypes matched between fractions based on CDR3 nucleotide sequence plus V segment. VDJmatch was used to annotate antigen specificity against VDJdb, with one amino acid substitution in CDR3 allowed.

This sample comprised CD4+ T cells sorted from PBMCs, obtained 12 days after vaccination. This TCR derives from a man aged 45-65 years who received an inactivated influenza vaccine. Donor details come from another sample of the same person, matched by shared clones.

The sequence in DNA is TGCAGCGTTGACAGTGCGAACACCGGGGAGCTGTTTTTT. It encodes CSVDSANTGELFF. The V and J genes are TRBV29-1 and TRBJ2-2, with the identity of the D gene unclear. V was cut back by 3 bases and J by 0 bases, leaving a gap of 5 bases between them. From the cysteine through the phenylalanine, the CDR3 covers 13 amino acids. The only DNA kept is the CDR3, 39 bases in frame from the first base. The germline V gene specifies SQVTM as CDR1 and ANQGSEA as CDR2.